Below, 21 T cell receptor beta chains from the same sample are listed, as sequenced in a study of molecular identifiers for immune sequencing clone quantification. Using its own MiXCR run on the PCR reads, TCRdb lists one record per CDR3 protein. The table has nearly 55,000 distinct CDR3 sequences, roughly 38% seen once. The specimen was naive CD8+ T cells from blood, with Jurkat cell RNA spiked in. Subset described: FACS-sorted CD8+CD4-CCR7+CD45RA+ naive T cells. The receptors come from a human donor in good health. Some libraries in this study had Jurkat cell RNA spiked in.

Concerning this clonotype itself: A read error may produce the germline difference seen at one junction end. The chain links TRBV12-3 or TRBV12-4 to TRBJ1-5; TRBD1 is a possible D gene (5 bases). This CDR3 has 12 residues. The CDR3 protein is CASSPSLGQGSF. The CDR3 nucleotides are TGTGCCAGCAGCCCCTCCCTGGGGCAGGGATCGTTT.

In regard to this clonotype: A much larger clone differs by one base, so this may be a read error. The chain recombines TRBV29-1 with TRBJ2-7; D possibly corresponds to TRBD2 (6 bases). Germline-derived CDR1 and CDR2 are SQVTM and ANQGSEA. The CDR3 contains 12 residues. CDR3 nucleotides: TGCAGCGTTGAGGGGGGACTTTACGGGCAGTACTTC. Translated, it gives CSVEGGLYGQYF.

V usage is TRBV20-1 and J usage is TRBJ2-7; D might be TRBD2 (5 bases). Trimming shortened V by 0 bases and J by 0 bases, and 12 bases separated the two germline ends. The CDR3 is 15 amino acids. Germline V gene lookup returns CDR1 DFQATT and CDR2 SNEGSKA (reference sequence). Written as DNA, the CDR3 is TGCAGTGCTAGAGATAAGGACTTTCCCTCCTACGAGCAGTACTTC. Its protein product is CSARDKDFPSYEQYF.

This clonotype was observed a few times. The chain recombines TRBV5-4 with TRBJ2-3, with a weak D call TRBD1 (6 bases). Germline V CDR1 and CDR2: SGHNT, YYREEE (reference sequence). With 4 bases removed from V and 2 bases from J, the gap between germline ends came to 14 bases. The CDR3 has 15 residues. The DNA of the CDR3 is TGTGCCAGCAGCCCCTGGGGGCAGGTCACAGATACGCAGTATTTT. This encodes CASSPWGQVTDTQYF.

The chain uses TRBV6-5 and TRBJ2-4; 7 bases align to TRBD1. This CDR3 spans 16 amino acids. Germline V CDR1 and CDR2: MNHEY, SVGAGI. J was trimmed by 4 bases and V by 0 bases; bases with no gene match: 6. In nucleotides, the CDR3 is TGTGCCAGCAGTTACTCTAGGGCAGGGGGAAAAAACATTCAGTACTTC. This encodes CASSYSRAGGKNIQYF.

Ten or more counts support this clonotype. This sequence joins TRBV29-1 and TRBJ2-2; no definite D call. V was clipped by 3 bases and J by 2 bases, with 10 bases between them. This CDR3 spans 14 amino acids. The germline V gene has CDR1 SQVTM and CDR2 ANQGSEA. In nucleotides, the CDR3 is TGCAGCGTTGAGGCTGGCTTTAACACCGGGGAGCTGTTTTTT. Translating gives CSVEAGFNTGELFF.

Comments on this clonotype: No DNA is shown, since the ends of the CDR3 on it are uncertain; the CDR3 is the one TCRdb lists. V usage is TRBV6-2 or TRBV6-3 and J usage is TRBJ2-7. With termini counted, the CDR3 has 14 amino acids. Germline values: CDR1 MNHEY, CDR2 SVGEGT. The CDR3 reads CASSSSAVEDEQYF.

This clonotype was recorded only once. This may be a read error, as it is one base from a much larger clone. The rearrangement uses TRBV13 and TRBJ2-3; possible D gene TRBD1, 6 bases. The J call may be incorrect, as the DNA end agrees better with TRBJ1-5. This CDR3 region has 13 residues. Germline V CDR1 and CDR2: PRHDT, FYEKMQ (reference sequence). DNA for the CDR3: TGTGCCAGCAGCCGGGGACGGACAGATACGCAGCATTTT. It translates to CASSRGRTDTQHF.

The chain uses TRBV4-3 and TRBJ2-1; D is possibly TRBD2 (6 bases). CDR3 length equals 15 residues. V shed 3 bases and J shed 0 bases, with 9 bases lying between them. Per the germline V gene, CDR1 is LGHNA and CDR2 is YSLEER. This CDR3 is CASSQGGGSYNEQFF. CDR3 nucleotides: TGCGCCAGCAGCCAGGGGGGTGGCTCCTACAATGAGCAGTTCTTC.

This clonotype occurred once. The germline gene is not matched at one end of the junction; a read error may be the cause. The V gene is TRBV4-3, the J gene TRBJ2-7, with TRBD2 matching 7 bases. The CDR3 extends over 16 amino acids. Germline V gene sequence: CDR1 LGHNA, CDR2 YSLEER. In DNA form, the CDR3 reads TGCGCCCGCAGCCAGGGCGTAGCGGGTAGCTCCTACGAGCAGTACTTC. It translates to CARSQGVAGSSYEQYF.

Regarding this clonotype: It may be a read error: a sequence one base away is much more abundant. Without the conserved terminal phenylalanine or tryptophan, this CDR3 likely stems from a read error. Because the CDR3's place on the DNA is in doubt, the DNA is left out and the CDR3 is given as listed by TCRdb. This chain uses TRBV20-1 with TRBJ1-2; the listed D gene, TRBD1, was not tested against the DNA. Both ends counted, the CDR3 spans 14 residues. Germline V gene sequence: CDR1 DFQATT, CDR2 SNEGSKA (reference sequence). CDR3 region: CSARDLGVPPPLLI.

This clonotype appeared many times. This chain connects TRBV27 to TRBJ2-7; no clear D gene. The CDR3 is 14 residues long. Germline values: CDR1 MNHEY, CDR2 SMNVEV (reference sequence). Trimming shortened V by 4 bases and J by 6 bases, and 16 bases separated the two germline ends. The CDR3 is CASSWSAATSEQYF. The CDR3 coding sequence is TGTGCCAGCAGTTGGAGCGCGGCCACGAGCGAGCAGTACTTC.

This clonotype was seen many times. The gene calls are TRBV7-9 and TRBJ2-4; D remains ambiguous. CDR1 and CDR2 from the germline V gene are SEHNR and FQNEAQ (reference sequence). V lost 6 bases to trimming and J lost 1 base, with 7 bases between them. CDR3 size: 13 residues. DNA for the CDR3: TGTGCCAGCAGGCCCCCGGCCAAAAACATTCAGTACTTC. Its protein is CASRPPAKNIQYF.

V gene TRBV19 combines with J gene TRBJ2-3; 8 positions match TRBD2. CDR1 is LNHDA and CDR2 is SQIVND in the germline V gene (reference sequence). Germline trimming cut 2 bases from V and 4 bases from J; bases unmatched to any gene: 5. CDR3 size: 15 residues. This chain's CDR3 is CASSIHGRAPDTQYF. CDR3 sequence (DNA): TGTGCCAGTAGTATACACGGGAGGGCCCCAGATACGCAGTATTTT. Full variable domain (outside the CDR3, taken from reference TRBV19 and TRBJ2-3): DGGITQSPKYLFRKEGQNVTLSCEQNLNHDAMYWYRQDPGQGLRLIYYSQIVNDFQKGDIAEGYSVSREKKESFPLTVTSAQKNPTAFYLCASSIHGRAPDTQYFGPGTRLTVL.

This chain joins TRBV12-3 or TRBV12-4 and TRBJ2-1; 9 bases are a match to TRBD2. Trimming took 5 bases from V and 3 from J; bases not matched to a gene: 5. The CDR3 totals 15 residues. The CDR3 loop reads CASSPLAGIYNEQFF. DNA of the CDR3: TGTGCCAGCAGTCCACTAGCGGGTATCTACAATGAGCAGTTCTTC.

The V call is TRBV27, the J call TRBJ2-7; 7 nucleotides match TRBD1. Germline V gives CDR1 MNHEY, CDR2 SMNVEV (reference sequence). With 0 bases clipped from V and 1 base from J, the junction kept 6 bases outside the gene matches. The CDR3 spans 16 residues. The CDR3 bases are TGTGCCAGCAGTTTATCTACGGGACAGAGGTCCTACGAGCAGTACTTC. Translation gives CASSLSTGQRSYEQYF.

Concerning this clonotype itself: A single base separates this from a much larger clone, so it may be a read error. The chain employs TRBV28 and TRBJ2-7; D may match TRBD1 or TRBD2 (5 bases each). Germline CDR1 is MDHEN and CDR2 is SYDVKM. The ends were cut back, 7 bases at V and 2 bases at J, with 21 bases in the middle. This CDR3 is 16 amino acids long. The CDR3 DNA is TGTGCCAGCATCGGCAGGGAGTGGGACGGGCCCTACGAGCAGTACTTC. Its protein is CASIGREWDGPYEQYF.

This clonotype occurred many times. This chain joins TRBV13 and TRBJ2-7; 10 bases agree with TRBD2. Germline assignment: CDR1 PRHDT and CDR2 FYEKMQ (reference sequence). This CDR3 contains 17 residues. V lost 5 bases and J lost 3; bases outside the gene matches: 13. In DNA form, the CDR3 reads TGTGCCAGCAGCCTCAGGACTAGCGGAGCGGTTATCTACGAGCAGTACTTC. It specifies CASSLRTSGAVIYEQYF.

This clonotype has a count of ten or more. This rearrangement joins TRBV6-5 to TRBJ2-1; 10 positions match TRBD2. The CDR3 length is 15 residues. Germline V lookup: CDR1 MNHEY, CDR2 SVGAGI. After removal of 6 bases from V and 8 bases from J, the junction contained 10 bases not matched to a gene. The CDR3 reads CASRTPSGSWDEQFF. The CDR3 bases are TGTGCCAGCAGAACTCCTAGCGGGAGTTGGGATGAGCAGTTCTTC.

There are a few counts of this clonotype. This sequence joins TRBV5-6 and TRBJ2-2, with 12 positions matching TRBD1. The CDR3 consists of 17 residues. The V gene's germline CDR1 is SGHDT and CDR2 YYEEEE. Trimming at V came to 3 bases and at J to 5 bases, leaving 8 bases not matched to a gene. The CDR3 loop is CASSSGTGGRGTGELFF. The DNA of the CDR3 is TGTGCCAGCAGCTCCGGGACAGGGGGCCGGGGAACCGGGGAGCTGTTTTTT.

A remark on this clonotype: At one end the junction does not follow the germline gene, possibly because of a read error. V usage is TRBV20-1 and J usage is TRBJ1-4; D might be TRBD1 (5 bases). CDR1 and CDR2 (germline): DFQATT, SNEGSKA (reference sequence). This CDR3 is built from 13 residues. The CDR3 protein is CIARDPTEGKLFF. Here the CDR3 DNA reads TGCATTGCTAGAGATCCGACAGAAGGAAAACTGTTTTTT.